Reported below is one TCR beta chain. Its antigen is as yet unknown. The V and J ends lost 6 bases and 8 bases respectively, with 19 bases between them. The germline V gene encodes CDR1 LGHNT and CDR2 FRNRAP. This CDR3 region has 14 residues. The data belong to a study of identifying expanded T cells in peripheral blood. Findings and caveats of the study: Variance in clone template counts between roughly two-week samples significantly increased with total template count across all healthy donors.

Data came from immunoSEQ multiplex PCR; TCRdb stores just in-frame clones and leaves some out. The repertoire includes 60,000 or so clones, over 75% of them detected once, and about 19% sits in the top ten. Sequencing was carried out using blood. The rearrangement links TRBV12-5 to TRBJ1-2; D is possibly TRBD1 (6 bases). This clonotype originated in a person aged 18-69 years in good health. The CDR3 bases are TGTGCTAGTGGACTTCCATCTAACAGGGCGGGCTACACCTTC. Residues: CASGLPSNRAGYTF.